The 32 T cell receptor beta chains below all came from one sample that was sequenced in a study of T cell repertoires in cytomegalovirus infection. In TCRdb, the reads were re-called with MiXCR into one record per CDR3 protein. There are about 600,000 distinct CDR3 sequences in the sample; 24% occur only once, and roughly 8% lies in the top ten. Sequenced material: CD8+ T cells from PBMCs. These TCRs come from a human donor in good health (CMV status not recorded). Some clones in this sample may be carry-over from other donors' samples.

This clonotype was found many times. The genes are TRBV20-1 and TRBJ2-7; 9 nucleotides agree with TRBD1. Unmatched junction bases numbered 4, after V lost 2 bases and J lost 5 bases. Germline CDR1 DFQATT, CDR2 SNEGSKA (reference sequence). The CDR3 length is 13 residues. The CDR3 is CSARPQGAHEQYV. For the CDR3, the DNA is TGCAGTGCTAGACCACAGGGGGCCCACGAGCAGTACGTC.

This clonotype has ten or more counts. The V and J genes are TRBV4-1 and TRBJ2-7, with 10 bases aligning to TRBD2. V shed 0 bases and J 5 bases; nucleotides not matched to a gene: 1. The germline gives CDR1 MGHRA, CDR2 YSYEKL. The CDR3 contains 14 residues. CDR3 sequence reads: CASSQETSGNEQYF. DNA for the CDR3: TGCGCCAGCAGCCAAGAAACTAGCGGGAACGAGCAGTACTTC.

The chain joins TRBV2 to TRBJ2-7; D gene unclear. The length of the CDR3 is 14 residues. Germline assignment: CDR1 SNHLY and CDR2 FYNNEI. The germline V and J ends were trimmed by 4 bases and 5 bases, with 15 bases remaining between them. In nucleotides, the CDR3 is TGTGCCAGCAGTGTGGGTAGGTCAAGCGACGAGCAGTACTTC. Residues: CASSVGRSSDEQYF.

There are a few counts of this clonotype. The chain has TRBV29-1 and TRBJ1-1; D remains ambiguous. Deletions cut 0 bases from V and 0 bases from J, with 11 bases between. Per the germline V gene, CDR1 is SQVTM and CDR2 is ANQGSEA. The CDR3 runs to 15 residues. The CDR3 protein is CSVEESGDMNTEAFF. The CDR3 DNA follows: TGCAGCGTTGAAGAATCAGGCGATATGAACACTGAAGCTTTCTTT.

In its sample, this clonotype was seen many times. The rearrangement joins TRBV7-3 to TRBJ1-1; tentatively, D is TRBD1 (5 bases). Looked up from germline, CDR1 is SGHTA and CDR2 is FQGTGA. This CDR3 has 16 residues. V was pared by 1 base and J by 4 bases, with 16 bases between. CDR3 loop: CASSLSKPIGGTEAFF. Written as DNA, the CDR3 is TGTGCCAGCAGCTTAAGTAAGCCTATCGGGGGCACTGAAGCTTTCTTT.

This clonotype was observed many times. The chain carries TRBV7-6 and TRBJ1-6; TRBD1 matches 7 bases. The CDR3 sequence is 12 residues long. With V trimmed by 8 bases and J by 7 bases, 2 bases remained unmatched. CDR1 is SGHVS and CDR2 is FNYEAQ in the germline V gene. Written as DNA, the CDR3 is TGTGCCAGCGCGACAGGGAATTCACCCCTCCACTTT. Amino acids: CASATGNSPLHF.

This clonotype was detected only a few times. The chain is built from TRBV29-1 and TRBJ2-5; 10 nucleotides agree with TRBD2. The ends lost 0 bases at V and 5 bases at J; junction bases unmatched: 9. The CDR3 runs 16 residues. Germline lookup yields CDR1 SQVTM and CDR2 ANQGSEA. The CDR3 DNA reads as TGCAGCGTTGAAGATCTGGAGCGGGGGGGCGTGGAGACCCAGTACTTC. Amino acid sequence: CSVEDLERGGVETQYF. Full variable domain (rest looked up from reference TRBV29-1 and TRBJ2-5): SAVISQKPSRDICQRGTSLTIQCQVDSQVTMMFWYRQQPGQSLTLIATANQGSEATYESGFVIDKFPISRPNLTFSTLTVSNMSPEDSSIYLCSVEDLERGGVETQYFGPGTRLLVL.

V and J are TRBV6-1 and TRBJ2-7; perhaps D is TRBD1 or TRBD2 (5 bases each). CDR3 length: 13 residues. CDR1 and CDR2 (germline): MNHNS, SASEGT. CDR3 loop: CANSYGDPYEQYV. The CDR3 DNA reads TGTGCCAACAGTTACGGGGACCCATACGAGCAGTACGTC.

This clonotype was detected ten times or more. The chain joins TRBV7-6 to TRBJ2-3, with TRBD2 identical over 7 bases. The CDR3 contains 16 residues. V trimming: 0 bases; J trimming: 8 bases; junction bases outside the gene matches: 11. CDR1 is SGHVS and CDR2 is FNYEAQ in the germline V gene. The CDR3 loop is CASSLARAGDRSTQYF. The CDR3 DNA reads TGTGCCAGCAGCTTAGCCCGGGCGGGGGATCGCAGTACGCAGTATTTT.

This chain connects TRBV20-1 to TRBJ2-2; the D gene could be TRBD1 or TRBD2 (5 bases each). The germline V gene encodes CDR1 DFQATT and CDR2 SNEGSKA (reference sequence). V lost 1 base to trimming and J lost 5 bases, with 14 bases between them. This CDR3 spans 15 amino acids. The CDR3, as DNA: TGCAGTGCTAGAGCGGGACGGGCGAGGACCGGGGAGCTGTTTTTT. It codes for CSARAGRARTGELFF.

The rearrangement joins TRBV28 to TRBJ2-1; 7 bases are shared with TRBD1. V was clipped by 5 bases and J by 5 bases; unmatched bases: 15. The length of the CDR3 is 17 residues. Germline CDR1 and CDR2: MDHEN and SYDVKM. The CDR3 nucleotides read TGTGCCAGCAGTCAGACAGGGTTAGGCGCCCCCGACAATGAGCAGTTCTTC. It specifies CASSQTGLGAPDNEQFF.

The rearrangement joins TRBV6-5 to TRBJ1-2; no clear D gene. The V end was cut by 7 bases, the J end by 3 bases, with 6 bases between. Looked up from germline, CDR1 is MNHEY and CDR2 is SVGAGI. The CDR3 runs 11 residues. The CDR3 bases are TGTGCCAGCACGGGCGACTATGGCTACACCTTC. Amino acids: CASTGDYGYTF.

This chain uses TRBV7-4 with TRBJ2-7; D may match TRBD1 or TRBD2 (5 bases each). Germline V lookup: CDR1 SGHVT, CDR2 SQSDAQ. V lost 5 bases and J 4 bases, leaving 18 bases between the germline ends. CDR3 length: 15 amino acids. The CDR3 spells CASSRRGPGIYEQYF. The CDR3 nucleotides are TGTGCCAGCAGCCGCCGGGGACCCGGGATATACGAGCAGTACTTC.

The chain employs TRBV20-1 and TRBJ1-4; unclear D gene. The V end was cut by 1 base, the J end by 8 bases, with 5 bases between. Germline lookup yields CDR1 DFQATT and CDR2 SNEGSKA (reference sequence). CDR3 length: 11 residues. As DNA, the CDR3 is TGCAGTGCTAGAGTTGAAGAAAAACTGTTTTTT. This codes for CSARVEEKLFF.

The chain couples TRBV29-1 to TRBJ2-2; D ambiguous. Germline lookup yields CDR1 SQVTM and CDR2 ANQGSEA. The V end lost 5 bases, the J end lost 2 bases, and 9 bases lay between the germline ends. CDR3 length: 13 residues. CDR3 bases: TGCAGCGTTCGGACGGAAAACACCGGGGAGCTGTTTTTT. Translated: CSVRTENTGELFF.

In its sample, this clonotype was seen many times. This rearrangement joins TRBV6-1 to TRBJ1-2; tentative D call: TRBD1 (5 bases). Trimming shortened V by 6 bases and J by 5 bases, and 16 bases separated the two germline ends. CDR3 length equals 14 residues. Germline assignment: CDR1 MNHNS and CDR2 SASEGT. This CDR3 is CASSAAGRGYGYTF. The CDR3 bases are TGTGCCAGCAGCGCGGCGGGGCGAGGGTATGGCTACACCTTC.

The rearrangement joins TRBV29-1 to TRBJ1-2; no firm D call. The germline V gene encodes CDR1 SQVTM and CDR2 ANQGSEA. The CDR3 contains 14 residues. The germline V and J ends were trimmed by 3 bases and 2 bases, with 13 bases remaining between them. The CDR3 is CSVDWYKTNYGYTF. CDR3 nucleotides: TGCAGCGTTGATTGGTACAAAACGAACTATGGCTACACCTTC.

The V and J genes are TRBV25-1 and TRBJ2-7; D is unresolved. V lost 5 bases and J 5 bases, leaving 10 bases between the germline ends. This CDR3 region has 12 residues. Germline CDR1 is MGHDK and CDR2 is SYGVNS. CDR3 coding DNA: TGTGCCAGCAGTCCGTTTCCGCACGAGCAGTACTTC. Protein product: CASSPFPHEQYF.

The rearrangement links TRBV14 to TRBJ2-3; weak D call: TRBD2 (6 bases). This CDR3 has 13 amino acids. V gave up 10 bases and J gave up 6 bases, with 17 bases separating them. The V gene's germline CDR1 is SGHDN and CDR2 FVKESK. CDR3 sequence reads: CAIQPGGSDTQYF. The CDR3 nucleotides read TGTGCCATCCAACCCGGGGGATCGGATACGCAGTATTTT.

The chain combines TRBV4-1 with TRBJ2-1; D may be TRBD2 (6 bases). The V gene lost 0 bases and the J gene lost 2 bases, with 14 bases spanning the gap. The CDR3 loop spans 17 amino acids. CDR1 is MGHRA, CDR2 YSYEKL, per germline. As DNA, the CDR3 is TGCGCCAGCAGCCAAGAGCCGGGGACTTCAACCTACAATGAGCAGTTCTTC. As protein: CASSQEPGTSTYNEQFF.

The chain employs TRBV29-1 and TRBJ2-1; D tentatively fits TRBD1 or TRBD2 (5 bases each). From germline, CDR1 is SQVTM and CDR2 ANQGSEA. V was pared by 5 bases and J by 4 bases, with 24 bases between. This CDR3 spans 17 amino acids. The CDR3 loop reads CSVRFGTGIHLYNEQFF. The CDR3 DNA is TGCAGCGTTCGGTTCGGGACCGGGATTCACCTTTACAATGAGCAGTTCTTC.

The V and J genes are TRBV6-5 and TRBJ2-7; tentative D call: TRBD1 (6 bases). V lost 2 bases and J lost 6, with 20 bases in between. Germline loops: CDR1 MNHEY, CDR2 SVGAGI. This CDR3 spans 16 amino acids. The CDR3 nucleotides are TGTGCCAGCAGTTACGGCGAGGTTCCGGGACAATGCGAGCAGTACGTC. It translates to CASSYGEVPGQCEQYV.

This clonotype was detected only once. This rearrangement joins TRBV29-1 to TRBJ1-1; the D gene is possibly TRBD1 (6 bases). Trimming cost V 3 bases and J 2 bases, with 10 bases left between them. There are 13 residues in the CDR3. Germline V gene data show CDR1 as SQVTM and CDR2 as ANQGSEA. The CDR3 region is CSVEGHTNTEAFF. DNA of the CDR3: TGCAGCGTTGAGGGACACACAAACACTGAAGCTTTCTTT.

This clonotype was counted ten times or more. The CDR3 here is CASSFSGLGRNEQFF. CDR3 DNA: TGTGCCAGCAGTTTTAGTGGGTTGGGTAGGAATGAGCAGTTCTTC. This rearrangement joins TRBV7-8 to TRBJ2-1; D remains ambiguous. The ends were cut back, 6 bases at V and 7 bases at J, with 19 bases in the middle. Germline CDR1 and CDR2: SGHVS and FQNEAQ. The CDR3 length is 15 residues.

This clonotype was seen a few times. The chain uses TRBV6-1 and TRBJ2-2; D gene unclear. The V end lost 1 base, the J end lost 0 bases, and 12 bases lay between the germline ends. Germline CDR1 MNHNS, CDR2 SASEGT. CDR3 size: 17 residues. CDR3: CASSEGFSPSNTGELFF. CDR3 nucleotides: TGTGCCAGCAGTGAAGGATTTAGCCCTTCGAACACCGGGGAGCTGTTTTTT.

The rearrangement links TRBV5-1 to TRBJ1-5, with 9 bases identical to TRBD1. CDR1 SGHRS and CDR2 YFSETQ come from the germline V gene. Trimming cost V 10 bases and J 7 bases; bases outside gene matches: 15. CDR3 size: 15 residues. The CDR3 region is CARASGDRARQPQHF. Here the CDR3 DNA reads TGCGCCCGCGCATCGGGGGACAGGGCACGACAGCCCCAGCATTTT. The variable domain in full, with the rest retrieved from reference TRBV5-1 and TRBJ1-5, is KAGVTQTPRYLIKTRGQQVTLSCSPISGHRSVSWYQQTPGQGLQFLFEYFSETQRNKGNFPGRFSGRQFSNSRSEMNVSTLELGDSALYLCARASGDRARQPQHFGDGTRLSIL.

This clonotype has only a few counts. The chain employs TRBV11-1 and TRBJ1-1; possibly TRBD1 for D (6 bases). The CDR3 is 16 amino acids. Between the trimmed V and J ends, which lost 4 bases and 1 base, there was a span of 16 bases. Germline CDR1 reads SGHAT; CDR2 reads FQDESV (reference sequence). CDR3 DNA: TGTGCCAGCAGCTCCCGACAGGAGAATGGGAACACTGAAGCTTTCTTT. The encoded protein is CASSSRQENGNTEAFF.

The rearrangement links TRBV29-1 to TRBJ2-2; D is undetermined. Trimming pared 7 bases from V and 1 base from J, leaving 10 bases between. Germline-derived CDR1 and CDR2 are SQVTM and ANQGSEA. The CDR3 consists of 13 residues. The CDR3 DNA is TGCAGCGGTGAGATTGGGAACACCGGGGAGCTGTTTTTT. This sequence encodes CSGEIGNTGELFF.

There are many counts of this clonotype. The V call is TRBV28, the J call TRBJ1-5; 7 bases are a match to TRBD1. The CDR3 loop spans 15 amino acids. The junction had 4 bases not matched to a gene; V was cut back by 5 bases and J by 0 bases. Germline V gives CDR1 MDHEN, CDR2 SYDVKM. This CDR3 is CASSLQGSSNQPQHF. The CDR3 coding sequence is TGTGCCAGCAGTCTACAGGGGAGTAGCAATCAGCCCCAGCATTTT.

This chain's CDR3 is CASSVFSGGVDEQFF. The CDR3 DNA sequence: TGTGCCAGCAGTGTATTTAGCGGGGGGGTCGATGAGCAGTTCTTC. The chain uses TRBV6-1 and TRBJ2-1, with 11 bases identical to TRBD2. The CDR3 runs 15 residues. Germline V gene data show CDR1 as MNHNS and CDR2 as SASEGT. With V trimmed by 4 bases and J by 8 bases, 7 bases remained unmatched.

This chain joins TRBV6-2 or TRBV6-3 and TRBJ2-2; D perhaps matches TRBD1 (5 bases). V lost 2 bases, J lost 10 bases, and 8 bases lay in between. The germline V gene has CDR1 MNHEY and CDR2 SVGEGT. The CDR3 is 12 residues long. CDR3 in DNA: TGTGCCAGCAGTTACGGGGCTGAGGAGCTGTTTTTT. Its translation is CASSYGAEELFF.

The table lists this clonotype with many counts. CDR3 nucleotide sequence: TGTGCCAGCAGCCACCGGATTCCGGGGAGGGAGGCCGGGGAGCTGTTTTTT. It yields the protein CASSHRIPGREAGELFF. The J gene is TRBJ2-2, the V gene TRBV7-8; TRBD2 aligns across 7 bases. The trim removed 5 bases at V and 6 bases at J, leaving 15 bases unmatched. Germline V gives CDR1 SGHVS, CDR2 FQNEAQ. CDR3 size: 17 residues.